Shown below are 21 T cell receptor beta chains from a single sample sequenced in a study of Ad26.COV2.S vaccination and SARS-CoV-2 variants. Libraries were prepared by immunoSEQ multiplex PCR; TCRdb keeps only in-frame clonotypes and omits some of them. The table lists around 300,000 clones, approximately 87% of them singletons, with 5.5% in the top ten. Documented treatment: approximately 18 received Ad26.COV2.S at low or high dose, single or two shots; five or six received placebo; per-sample allocation not given. Specimens were obtained on day 63 following the first vaccine or placebo injection. Sequencing was performed on peripheral blood, taken in a trial of Ad26.COV2.S vaccine versus placebo. These receptors all come from a person aged 18-65 years who received the Ad26.COV2.S COVID-19 vaccine or a placebo.

The chain links TRBV2 to TRBJ1-1; D is unclear. Germline V gene data show CDR1 as SNHLY and CDR2 as FYNNEI. V was cut by 7 bases and J by 2 bases, with 17 bases left in between. This CDR3 spans 15 amino acids. The CDR3 nucleotides are TGTGCCAGCAAGGGCCTCTTTTCCTCAAACACTGAAGCTTTCTTT. It codes for CASKGLFSSNTEAFF.

The chain carries TRBV7-2 and TRBJ1-1; tentatively, D is TRBD1 (6 bases). The CDR3 is 16 residues long. From germline, CDR1 is SGHTA and CDR2 FQGNSA. The V end was cut by 2 bases, the J end by 4 bases, with 17 bases between. In DNA form, the CDR3 reads TGTGCCAGCAGCTTACGGTTTGGACAGTTTGGCACTGAAGCTTTCTTT. This codes for CASSLRFGQFGTEAFF.

About this clone: The sample carries other DNA sequences with the same CDR3. The chain joins TRBV6-4 to TRBJ1-1; 9 bases agree with TRBD1. This CDR3 spans 14 amino acids. Unmatched junction bases numbered 7, after V lost 6 bases and J lost 5 bases. Germline CDR1 reads MRHNA; CDR2 reads SNTAGT. CDR3: CASSEGQGGTEAFF. The CDR3 nucleotides read TGTGCCAGCAGCGAGGGACAGGGCGGAACTGAAGCTTTCTTT.

The chain couples TRBV7-2 to TRBJ2-1; 14 bases fit TRBD2. This CDR3 comprises 16 residues. V shed 5 bases and J 8 bases; nucleotides not matched to a gene: 8. From germline, CDR1 is SGHTA and CDR2 FQGNSA. The CDR3 loop is CASSLLTSGGADEQFF. The CDR3 DNA reads as TGTGCCAGCAGCCTCCTGACTAGCGGGGGGGCCGATGAGCAGTTCTTC.

V and J are TRBV5-1 and TRBJ1-2; D not certain. V lost 3 bases and J lost 2, with 20 bases in between. Germline lookup yields CDR1 SGHRS and CDR2 YFSETQ. The CDR3 totals 17 residues. The CDR3: CASSSINGVGGNYGYTF. DNA for the CDR3: TGCGCCAGCAGCTCCATTAATGGAGTCGGAGGCAACTATGGCTACACCTTC.

The rearrangement links TRBV5-4 to TRBJ1-3, with 7 bases that match TRBD1. The germline V gene has CDR1 SGHNT and CDR2 YYREEE (reference sequence). V lost 3 bases, J lost 0 bases, and 6 bases stayed unmatched. CDR3 length equals 16 residues. The CDR3 nucleotides read TGTGCCAGCAGCTCTGGACAGGCTGTCTCTGGAAACACCATATATTTT. It specifies CASSSGQAVSGNTIYF. Supplemented by reference TRBV5-4 and TRBJ1-3, the full variable domain reads ETGVTQSPTHLIKTRGQQVTLRCSSQSGHNTVSWYQQALGQGPQFIFQYYREEENGRGNFPPRFSGLQFPNYSSELNVNALELDDSALYLCASSSGQAVSGNTIYFGEGSWLTVV.

This clone occurred once. This chain joins TRBV9 and TRBJ1-6; possibly TRBD1 for D (6 bases). This CDR3 has 15 residues. V shed 4 bases and J shed 7 bases, with 15 bases lying between them. CDR1 is SGDLS and CDR2 is YYNGEE in the germline V gene. The CDR3 DNA is TGTGCCAGCAGCACACCGGGGGGCAGCAATTCACCCCTCCACTTT. Its protein is CASSTPGGSNSPLHF.

A note on this clone: Other DNA sequences in this specimen translate into the identical CDR3. This chain connects TRBV18 to TRBJ2-3; D remains unclear. Germline loops: CDR1 KGHSH, CDR2 LQKENI. The CDR3 length is 14 residues. V was clipped by 2 bases and J by 0 bases, with 6 bases between them. The CDR3 DNA reads as TGTGCCAGCTCACCAGGTGGGAGCACAGATACGCAGTATTTT. Its protein is CASSPGGSTDTQYF.

The chain recombines TRBV19 with TRBJ2-2, with 10 bases that match TRBD1. The germline V gene encodes CDR1 LNHDA and CDR2 SQIVND (reference sequence). CDR3 length equals 13 residues. J gave up 7 bases and V 8 bases, and 4 bases lay outside the gene matches. DNA for the CDR3: TGTGCCAGTGAGGACAGGGGGGACGGGGAGCTGTTTTTT. Translation gives CASEDRGDGELFF. Full variable domain (rest looked up from reference TRBV19 and TRBJ2-2): DGGITQSPKYLFRKEGQNVTLSCEQNLNHDAMYWYRQDPGQGLRLIYYSQIVNDFQKGDIAEGYSVSREKKESFPLTVTSAQKNPTAFYLCASEDRGDGELFFGEGSRLTVL.

The chain links TRBV3-1 (or the pseudogene TRBV3-2) to TRBJ2-1; 8 nucleotides match TRBD1. V lost 7 bases and J lost 2; bases outside the gene matches: 22. Germline values: CDR1 LGHDT, CDR2 YNNKEL (reference sequence). This CDR3 region has 20 residues. The CDR3 region has the DNA TGTGCCAGCACCTTCGAGCCCTACCATTTTGGACAGGGTCCCTACAATGAGCAGTTCTTC. The encoded protein is CASTFEPYHFGQGPYNEQFF.

The chain joins TRBV27 to TRBJ1-1; D unresolved. V shed 4 bases and J shed 3 bases, with 9 bases lying between them. Germline CDR1 MNHEY, CDR2 SMNVEV (reference sequence). The CDR3 is made up of 13 amino acids. The CDR3 DNA follows: TGTGCCAGCAGTTACTACAGATACACTGAAGCTTTCTTT. This translates into CASSYYRYTEAFF.

The V and J genes are TRBV2 and TRBJ1-2; D ambiguous. V lost 6 bases and J lost 4, with 18 bases in between. The CDR3 has 15 residues. In germline, CDR1 is SNHLY, CDR2 FYNNEI. CDR3: CASSPTPATVYGYTF. In nucleotides, the CDR3 is TGTGCCAGCAGCCCCACCCCCGCTACAGTCTATGGCTACACCTTC.

This sequence joins TRBV6-5 and TRBJ2-3; unclear D gene. The germline V gene encodes CDR1 MNHEY and CDR2 SVGAGI. This CDR3 contains 14 residues. V lost 6 bases to trimming and J lost 0 bases, with 10 bases between them. The CDR3 here is CASRVPASTDTQYF. In nucleotides, the CDR3 is TGTGCCAGCAGGGTACCCGCTAGCACAGATACGCAGTATTTT.

The rearrangement joins TRBV19 to TRBJ2-7; TRBD1 matches 8 bases. Germline CDR1 is LNHDA and CDR2 is SQIVND (reference sequence). Unmatched junction bases numbered 3, after V lost 4 bases and J lost 7 bases. The CDR3 covers 12 residues. CDR3 sequence (DNA): TGTGCCAGTAGTACCAGACAGGGGGAGCAGTACGTC. Translation gives CASSTRQGEQYV.

The V call is TRBV19, the J call TRBJ1-4; possible D gene TRBD1, 6 bases. The CDR3 covers 19 residues. CDR1 and CDR2 (germline): LNHDA, SQIVND (reference sequence). V gave up 4 bases and J gave up 4 bases, with 25 bases separating them. The CDR3 DNA is TGTGCCAGTAGTACTCTTTCAGACAGGTCAAAGCTGGATAATGAAAAACTGTTTTTT. Translated: CASSTLSDRSKLDNEKLFF.

The chain employs TRBV28 and TRBJ1-5; TRBD1 is a possible D gene (6 bases). Germline V gene sequence: CDR1 MDHEN, CDR2 SYDVKM. This CDR3 has 14 residues. V was trimmed by 6 bases and J by 4 bases, leaving 13 bases between them. CDR3 coding DNA: TGTGCCAGCAGCTTACGGACAGTAAATCAGCCCCAGCATTTT. Encoded protein: CASSLRTVNQPQHF. Variable domain in full (rest from reference TRBV28 and TRBJ1-5): DVKVTQSSRYLVKRTGEKVFLECVQDMDHENMFWYRQDPGLGLRLIYFSYDVKMKEKGDIPEGYSVSREKKERFSLILESASTNQTSMYLCASSLRTVNQPQHFGDGTRLSIL.

To note about this clone: This sample also contains other DNA sequences that code for the same CDR3. The chain links TRBV27 to TRBJ1-1; D is ambiguous. CDR3 length: 13 residues. V was trimmed by 2 bases and J by 1 base, leaving 5 bases between them. Germline loops: CDR1 MNHEY, CDR2 SMNVEV (reference sequence). The DNA for the CDR3 is TGTGCCAGCAGTTTAGGCGAGAACACTGAAGCTTTCTTT. Residues: CASSLGENTEAFF.

The chain has TRBV6-5 and TRBJ1-1; D unclear. This CDR3 contains 12 residues. Germline CDR1 reads MNHEY; CDR2 reads SVGAGI. Trimming stripped 8 bases from V and 3 bases from J, with 10 bases between. The CDR3 DNA sequence: TGTGCCAGCGGAAGGGCACACACTGAAGCTTTCTTT. It codes for CASGRAHTEAFF.

Regarding this clone: The same CDR3 is also encoded by other DNA sequences in this sample. The chain has TRBV9 and TRBJ2-3; D may be TRBD1 or TRBD2 (5 bases each). V lost 2 bases and J lost 3, with 10 bases in between. The CDR3 sequence is 14 residues long. Germline V CDR1 and CDR2: SGDLS, YYNGEE. CDR3 in amino acids: CASSVEGSTDTQYF. Written as DNA, the CDR3 is TGTGCCAGCAGCGTTGAGGGGTCAACAGATACGCAGTATTTT. Supplemented by reference TRBV9 and TRBJ2-3, the full variable domain reads DSGVTQTPKHLITATGQRVTLRCSPRSGDLSVYWYQQSLDQGLQFLIQYYNGEERAKGNILERFSAQQFPDLHSELNLSSLELGDSALYFCASSVEGSTDTQYFGPGTRLTVL.

This clone has just a few counts. The chain recombines TRBV4-1 with TRBJ1-5, with D unresolved. The germline CDR1 and CDR2 sequences are MGHRA and YSYEKL. V lost 4 bases to trimming and J lost 7 bases, with 11 bases between them. The CDR3 totals 13 residues. The CDR3 spells CASSPYSGQPQHF. Written as DNA, the CDR3 is TGCGCCAGCAGCCCGTACAGTGGACAGCCCCAGCATTTT.

The chain links TRBV10-2 to TRBJ1-5, with TRBD1 identical over 7 bases. Germline loops: CDR1 WSHSY, CDR2 SAAADI. The V and J ends lost 5 bases and 4 bases, in that order; junction bases with no gene match: 11. The CDR3 has 16 residues. The CDR3 DNA follows: TGCGCCAGCAGTCGTAACCGGGACAGTCTAAATCAGCCCCAGCATTTT. This codes for CASSRNRDSLNQPQHF.